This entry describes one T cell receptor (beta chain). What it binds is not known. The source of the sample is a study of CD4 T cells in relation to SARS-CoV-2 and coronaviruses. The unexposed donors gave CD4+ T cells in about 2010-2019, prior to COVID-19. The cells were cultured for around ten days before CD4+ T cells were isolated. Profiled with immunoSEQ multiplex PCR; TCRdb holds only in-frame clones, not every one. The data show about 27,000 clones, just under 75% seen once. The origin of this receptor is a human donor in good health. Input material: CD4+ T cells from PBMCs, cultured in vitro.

As DNA, the CDR3 is TGTGCCAGCAGTGCGGGACAAGGGTGGACTGAAGCTTTCTTT. Its protein is CASSAGQGWTEAFF. V gene TRBV2 combines with J gene TRBJ1-1; perhaps TRBD1 as D (6 bases). Germline loops: CDR1 SNHLY, CDR2 FYNNEI. The CDR3 runs to 14 residues. Trimming pared 4 bases from V and 5 bases from J, leaving 14 bases between.